This T cell receptor (beta chain) comes out of a study of T cells after yellow fever vaccination. One entry per CDR3 protein, called by TCRdb with MiXCR from the 5' RACE reads. The table shows under 15,000 distinct CDR3 sequences, with roughly 6% occurring only once. This clonotype has a count of ten or more. V lost 5 bases and J lost 7; bases outside the gene matches: 7. This CDR3 spans 15 amino acids. CDR1 is DFQATT, CDR2 SNEGSKA, per germline (reference sequence). This chain joins TRBV20-1 and TRBJ2-1, with 14 bases identical to TRBD2. The sample in question was PBMCs, either bulk or a sorted T-cell subset (CD4+, CD8+, memory, or dextramer-sorted; not recorded which), obtained on the day of the yellow fever booster vaccination. This clonotype originated in a young man who received the YFV17D yellow fever vaccine. Here the CDR3 DNA reads TGCAGTGCTCCTCGGACTAGCGGGAGGAATAATGAGCAGTTCTTC. Its translation is CSAPRTSGRNNEQFF.